This record looks at one TCR beta chain sequence and its context. What it binds is not known. The data belong to a study of shared clonotypes between healthy human individuals. Turning to the study itself: Donors had three CD4 naive, three CD4 memory, two CD8 naive and one CD8 memory plate apiece. Study observations and caveats: Sharing of clonotypes among donors was expected to vary with sequencing depth. Some clonotypes were shared by all four sorted-subset donors, while others were not shared. The non-shared ones had lower generation probabilities than the shared ones.

It was around 220 ng DNA, approximately 30,000 T cell genomes, that sorted-subset replicate PCRs used. Repertoires were generated with immunoSEQ multiplex PCR, while TCRdb's copy carries only in-frame clones and drops some. The data hold 950,000 to 1,200,000 clones, with about 80% observed a single time. From germline, CDR1 is SGHNT and CDR2 YYREEE (reference sequence). The CDR3 has 13 residues. Trimming took 0 bases from V and 3 from J, leaving 6 bases between them. The clonotype was recovered from a man aged 18 to 30 in good health. Some clones in this sample may be carry-over from other donors' samples. The V gene is TRBV5-4, the J gene TRBJ1-1; D is unclear. The sequencing input was memory CD4+ T cells from PBMCs. Subset noted: CD45RA-negative fraction. Here the CDR3 reads CASSLGQYTEAFF. The CDR3 nucleotides are TGTGCCAGCAGCTTGGGGCAGTACACTGAAGCTTTCTTT.